This T cell receptor beta chain was identified during a study of CD8+CD57+ T cells in acquired aplastic anemia. Study as a whole: DNA recovered from sorted CD4+ and CD8+ cells had a mean of about 3 ug. Researchers reported that healthy donors averaged approximately 10 million reads for CD4+ cells.

General study findings and limits: Statistical testing detected no significant gap in CD8+ Simpson's diversity between patients and controls. There were some 27 CD8+ CDR3 sequences that occurred in both patients and controls.

Germline V lookup: CDR1 MNHEY, CDR2 SVGAGI. V was shortened by 10 bases and J by 2 bases, with 17 bases between the two germline ends. This CDR3 contains 14 residues. Using genomic DNA as the template, TCR beta VDJ and CDR3 profiling was carried out. TCRdb analysed the reads with MiXCR anew, one entry per CDR3 protein. The sample shows approximately 380,000 distinct CDR3 sequences, roughly 68% of them seen only once. This clonotype was seen once. The antigen is not known. The sequence derives from a human donor in good health, serving as a control. Sample: sorted CD4+, CD8+, or CD8+CD57+ T cells (not recorded which) from PBMCs. The chain is built from TRBV6-5 and TRBJ1-2; D remains unclear. The CDR3 spells CATEGGRFNYGYTF. CDR3 bases: TGTGCCACCGAAGGAGGACGTTTCAACTATGGCTACACCTTC.